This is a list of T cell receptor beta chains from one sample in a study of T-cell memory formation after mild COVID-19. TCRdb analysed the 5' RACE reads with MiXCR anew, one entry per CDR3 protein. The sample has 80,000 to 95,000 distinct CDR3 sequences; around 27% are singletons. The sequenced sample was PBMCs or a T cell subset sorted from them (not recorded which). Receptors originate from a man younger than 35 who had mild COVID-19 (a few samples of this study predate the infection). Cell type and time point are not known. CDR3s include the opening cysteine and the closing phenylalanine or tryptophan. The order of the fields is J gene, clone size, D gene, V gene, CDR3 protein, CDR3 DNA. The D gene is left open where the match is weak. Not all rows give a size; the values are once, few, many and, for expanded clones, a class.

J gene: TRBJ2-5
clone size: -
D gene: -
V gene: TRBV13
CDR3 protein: CASSPMSGQETQYF
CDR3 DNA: TGTGCCAGCAGCCCCATGTCGGGGCAAGAGACCCAGTACTTC

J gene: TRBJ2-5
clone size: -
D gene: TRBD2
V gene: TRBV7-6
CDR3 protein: CASSLGVGLVQETQYF
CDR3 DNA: TGTGCCAGCAGCTTGGGGGTGGGACTAGTACAAGAGACCCAGTACTTC

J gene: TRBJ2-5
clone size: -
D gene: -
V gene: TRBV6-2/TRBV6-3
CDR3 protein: CASSYEPGAVYF
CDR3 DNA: TGTGCCAGCAGTTACGAGCCTGGGGCAGTTTACTTC

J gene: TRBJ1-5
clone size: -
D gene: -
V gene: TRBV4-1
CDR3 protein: CASSQVGSHQPQHF
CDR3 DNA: TGCGCCAGCAGCCAAGTGGGTTCTCATCAGCCCCAGCATTTT

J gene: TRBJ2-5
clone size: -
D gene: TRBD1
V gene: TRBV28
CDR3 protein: CASQSPEVTGGGETQYF
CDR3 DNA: TGTGCCAGCCAAAGCCCGGAGGTGACAGGGGGTGGGGAGACCCAGTACTTC

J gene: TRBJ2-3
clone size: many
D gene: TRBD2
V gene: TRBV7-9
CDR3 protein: CASSDETSGRGDTQYF
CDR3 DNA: TGTGCCAGCAGCGACGAGACTAGCGGGAGGGGAGATACGCAGTATTTT

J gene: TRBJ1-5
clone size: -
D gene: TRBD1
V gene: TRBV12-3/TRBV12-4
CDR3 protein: CASSRRTGENQPQHF
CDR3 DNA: TGTGCCAGCAGCCGTAGGACAGGGGAAAATCAGCCCCAGCATTTT

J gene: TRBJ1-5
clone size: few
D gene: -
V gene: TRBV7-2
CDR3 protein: CASSFGQLNQPQHF
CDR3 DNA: TGTGCCAGCAGCTTTGGGCAGCTCAATCAGCCCCAGCATTTT

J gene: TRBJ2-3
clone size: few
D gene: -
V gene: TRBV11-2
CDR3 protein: CASSFRPSTLSGGSSTDTQYF
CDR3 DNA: TGTGCCAGCAGCTTCAGACCTTCGACGCTATCCGGCGGCTCTAGCACAGATACGCAGTATTTT

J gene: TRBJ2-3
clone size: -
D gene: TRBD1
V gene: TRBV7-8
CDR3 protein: CASSLGLDRVTDTQYF
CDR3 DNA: TGTGCCAGCAGCTTAGGATTAGACAGGGTAACAGATACGCAGTATTTT

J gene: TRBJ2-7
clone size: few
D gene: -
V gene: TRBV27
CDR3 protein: CASSLLGTDHEQYF
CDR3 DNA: TGTGCCAGCAGTTTACTCGGAACCGACCACGAGCAGTACTTC

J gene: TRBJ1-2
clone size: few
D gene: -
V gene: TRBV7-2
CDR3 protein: CASSVPTDEDERWGYTF
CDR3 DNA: TGTGCCAGCAGCGTACCGACAGATGAAGACGAGAGATGGGGCTACACCTTC

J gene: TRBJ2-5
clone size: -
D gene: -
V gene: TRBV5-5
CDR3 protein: CASNLDPGRETQYF
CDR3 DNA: TGTGCCAGCAACTTGGATCCGGGAAGAGAGACCCAGTACTTC

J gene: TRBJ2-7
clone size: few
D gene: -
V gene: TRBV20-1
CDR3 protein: CSAAGGTIVGEQYF
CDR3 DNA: TGCAGTGCTGCCGGCGGGACCATTGTTGGGGAGCAGTACTTC

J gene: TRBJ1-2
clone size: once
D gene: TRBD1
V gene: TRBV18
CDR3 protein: CASLNRDRGYGYTF
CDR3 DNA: TGTGCCAGCCTAAACCGGGACAGGGGCTATGGCTACACCTTC

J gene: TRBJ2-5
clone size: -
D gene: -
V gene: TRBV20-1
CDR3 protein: CSASDREDFRQETQYF
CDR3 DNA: TGCAGTGCTAGCGACAGGGAGGACTTCCGGCAAGAGACCCAGTACTTC

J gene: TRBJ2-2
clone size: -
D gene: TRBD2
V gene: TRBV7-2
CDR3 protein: CASSRARVRLAGGPNTGELFF
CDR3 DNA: TGTGCCAGCAGCCGAGCACGAGTGCGACTAGCGGGGGGCCCCAACACCGGGGAGCTGTTTTTT

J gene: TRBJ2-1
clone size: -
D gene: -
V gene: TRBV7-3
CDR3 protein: CASSSPMDNEQFF
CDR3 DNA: TGTGCCAGCAGCTCACCTATGGATAATGAGCAGTTCTTC

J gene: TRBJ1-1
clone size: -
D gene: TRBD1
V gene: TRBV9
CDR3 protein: CASSITGEGTEAFF
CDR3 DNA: TGTGCCAGCAGCATAACAGGGGAAGGGACTGAAGCTTTCTTT

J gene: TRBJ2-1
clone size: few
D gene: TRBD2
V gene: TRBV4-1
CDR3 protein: CASSPQRLAGENEQFF
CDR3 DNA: TGCGCCAGCAGCCCACAAAGACTAGCGGGGGAAAATGAGCAGTTCTTC

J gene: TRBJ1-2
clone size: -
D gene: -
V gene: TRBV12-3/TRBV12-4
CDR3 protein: CASSEHWALARGGYTF
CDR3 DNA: TGTGCCAGCAGTGAACACTGGGCCTTGGCTAGGGGAGGCTACACCTTC

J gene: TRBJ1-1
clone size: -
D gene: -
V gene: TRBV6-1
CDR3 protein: CASSELLPNTEAFF
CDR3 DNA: TGTGCCAGCAGTGAATTACTGCCGAACACTGAAGCTTTCTTT

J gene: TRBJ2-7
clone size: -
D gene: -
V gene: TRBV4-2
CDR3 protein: CASSSWGSEQYF
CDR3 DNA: TGTGCCAGCAGCTCATGGGGGTCCGAGCAGTACTTC

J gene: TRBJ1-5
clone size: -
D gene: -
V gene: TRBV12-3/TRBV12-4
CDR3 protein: CASSPGTASNQPQHF
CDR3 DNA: TGTGCCAGCAGCCCCGGGACCGCGAGCAATCAGCCCCAGCATTTT

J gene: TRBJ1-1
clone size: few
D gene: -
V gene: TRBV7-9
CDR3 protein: CASSQSPRLEAFF
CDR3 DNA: TGTGCCAGCAGCCAGTCTCCACGCCTGGAAGCTTTCTTT

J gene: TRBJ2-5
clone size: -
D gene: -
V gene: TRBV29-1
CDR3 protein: CSVSSQETQYF
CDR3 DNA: TGCAGCGTTTCCTCACAAGAGACCCAGTACTTC

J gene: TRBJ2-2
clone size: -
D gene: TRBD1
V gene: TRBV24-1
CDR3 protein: CATSDRVVPGELFF
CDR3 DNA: TGTGCCACCAGCGACAGGGTGGTCCCCGGGGAGCTGTTTTTT

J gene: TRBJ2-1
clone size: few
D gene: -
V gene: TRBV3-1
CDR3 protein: CASGSGGTNEQFF
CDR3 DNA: TGTGCCAGCGGGTCTGGGGGGACTAATGAGCAGTTCTTC

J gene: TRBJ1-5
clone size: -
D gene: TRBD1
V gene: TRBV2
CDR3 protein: CASRIPGTGGDQPQHF
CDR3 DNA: TGTGCCAGCAGAATCCCCGGGACAGGGGGCGATCAGCCCCAGCATTTT

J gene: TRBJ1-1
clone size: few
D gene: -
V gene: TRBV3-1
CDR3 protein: CASSQEGVYTEAFF
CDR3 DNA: TGTGCCAGCAGCCAAGAAGGGGTTTACACTGAAGCTTTCTTT

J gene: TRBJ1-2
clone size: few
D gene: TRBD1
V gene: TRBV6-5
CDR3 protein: CASSPRQGEGYTF
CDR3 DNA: TGTGCCAGCAGCCCCCGACAGGGCGAAGGCTACACCTTC

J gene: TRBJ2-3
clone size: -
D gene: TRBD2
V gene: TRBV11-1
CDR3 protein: CASSTPGRGGSDTQYF
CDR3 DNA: TGTGCCAGCAGCACCCCCGGGCGGGGGGGTTCGGATACGCAGTATTTT

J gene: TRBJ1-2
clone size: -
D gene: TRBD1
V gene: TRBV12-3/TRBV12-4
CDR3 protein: CASSPSGGGNGYTF
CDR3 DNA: TGTGCCAGCAGTCCCTCAGGGGGTGGGAATGGCTACACCTTC

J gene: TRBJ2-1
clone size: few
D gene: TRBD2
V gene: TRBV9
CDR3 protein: CASSVGPGTSGGPRNEQFF
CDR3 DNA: TGTGCCAGCAGCGTAGGCCCCGGGACTAGCGGGGGCCCTCGGAATGAGCAGTTCTTC

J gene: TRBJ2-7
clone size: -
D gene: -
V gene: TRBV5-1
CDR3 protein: CASSATGGSYEQYF
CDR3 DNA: TGCGCCAGCAGCGCGACGGGCGGTTCCTACGAGCAGTACTTC

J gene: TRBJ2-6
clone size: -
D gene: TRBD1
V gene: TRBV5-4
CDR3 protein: CASSLAFSGGGGANVLTF
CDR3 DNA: TGTGCCAGCAGCTTGGCCTTCTCAGGGGGCGGAGGGGCCAACGTCCTGACTTTC

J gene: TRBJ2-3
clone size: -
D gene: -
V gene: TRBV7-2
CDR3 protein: CASRLGVSTDTQYF
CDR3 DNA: TGTGCCAGCAGGCTGGGGGTAAGCACAGATACGCAGTATTTT

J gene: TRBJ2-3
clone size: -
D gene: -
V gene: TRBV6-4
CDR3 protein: CASSAQGASTDTQYF
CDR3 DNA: TGTGCCAGCAGTGCACAGGGTGCTAGCACAGATACGCAGTATTTT

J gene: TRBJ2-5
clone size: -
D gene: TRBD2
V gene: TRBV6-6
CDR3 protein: CASSTSELMETQYF
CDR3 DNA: TGTGCCAGCAGTACTAGCGAGTTAATGGAGACCCAGTACTTC

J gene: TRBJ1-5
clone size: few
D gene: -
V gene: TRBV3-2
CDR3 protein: CASSQEETANQPQHF
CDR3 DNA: TGTGCCAGCAGCCAAGAAGAGACAGCTAATCAGCCCCAGCATTTT

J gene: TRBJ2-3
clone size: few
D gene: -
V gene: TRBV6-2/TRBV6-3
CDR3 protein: CAIRRASSDDTQYF
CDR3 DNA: TGTGCCATACGACGGGCTAGCTCCGACGATACGCAGTATTTT

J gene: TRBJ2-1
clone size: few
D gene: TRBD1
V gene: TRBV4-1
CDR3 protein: CASSYNPSGQEYNEQFF
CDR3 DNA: TGCGCCAGCAGCTACAACCCCTCCGGACAGGAGTACAATGAGCAGTTCTTC

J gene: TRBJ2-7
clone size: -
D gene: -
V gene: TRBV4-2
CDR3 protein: CASSPTGGVYEQYF
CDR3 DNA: TGTGCCAGCAGCCCAACGGGCGGAGTCTACGAGCAGTACTTC

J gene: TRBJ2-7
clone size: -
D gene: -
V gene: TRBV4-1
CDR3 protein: CASSQIPERTEQYF
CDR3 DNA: TGCGCCAGCAGCCAGATCCCCGAAAGGACCGAGCAGTACTTC

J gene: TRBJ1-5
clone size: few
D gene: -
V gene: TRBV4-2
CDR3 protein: CASSHLGSNQPQHF
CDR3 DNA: TGTGCCAGCAGCCACCTGGGGAGCAATCAGCCCCAGCATTTT

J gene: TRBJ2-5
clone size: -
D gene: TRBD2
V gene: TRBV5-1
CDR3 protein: CATSSGGQETQYF
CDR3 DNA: TGCGCCACCTCTAGCGGGGGTCAAGAGACCCAGTACTTC

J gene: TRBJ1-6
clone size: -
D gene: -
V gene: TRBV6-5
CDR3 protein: CASRHRPGLPNSPLHF
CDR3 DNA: TGTGCCAGCAGACACCGACCGGGACTGCCTAATTCACCCCTCCACTTT

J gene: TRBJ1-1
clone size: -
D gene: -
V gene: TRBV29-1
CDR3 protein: CSVEGQPTTEAFF
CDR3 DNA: TGCAGCGTTGAAGGACAGCCGACCACTGAAGCTTTCTTT

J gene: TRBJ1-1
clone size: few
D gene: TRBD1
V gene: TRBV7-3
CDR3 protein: CASSLGGGVNTEAFF
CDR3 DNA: TGTGCCAGCAGCCTAGGGGGCGGAGTGAACACTGAAGCTTTCTTT

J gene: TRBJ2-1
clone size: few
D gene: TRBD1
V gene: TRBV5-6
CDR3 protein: CASSFMDRVYNEQFF
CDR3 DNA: TGTGCCAGCAGCTTTATGGACAGGGTCTACAATGAGCAGTTCTTC

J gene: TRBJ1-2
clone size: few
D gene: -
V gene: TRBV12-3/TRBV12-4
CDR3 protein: CASRAGYGYTF
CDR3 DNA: TGTGCCAGCAGGGCCGGCTATGGCTACACCTTC